This T cell receptor beta chain was retrieved from a study of blood T cell repertoires in COVID-19. Study-level background: COVID-19 samples collected from the United States, Italy and Spain covered acute and convalescent phases. PBMCs, B-cell-depleted T cells, or T cells provided the cDNA or gDNA that made up the material.

Germline CDR1 reads MNHEY; CDR2 reads SVGAGI. V was pared by 6 bases and J by 0 bases, with 12 bases between. The CDR3 totals 15 residues. The table came from immunoSEQ multiplex PCR; TCRdb's copy has only in-frame clones and leaves some out. Altogether roughly 250,000 clones are present, around four fifths being singletons, with the ten largest covering around 1.9%. The gene calls are TRBV6-5 and TRBJ1-5; D remains ambiguous. The sequence came from a woman aged 80 or older with acute or convalescent COVID-19. What was sequenced was peripheral blood. The CDR3 coding sequence is TGTGCCAGCAGGGAGGTCGGAGCTAGCAATCAGCCCCAGCATTTT. Encoded protein: CASREVGASNQPQHF.